A single sample gave rise to the 32 T cell receptor beta chains below, sequenced in a study of blood T cell repertoires in COVID-19. This table comes from immunoSEQ multiplex PCR, and its TCRdb copy is limited to in-frame clones, with some not included. The sample has around 160,000 clones; over 75% are singletons. Sequencing was carried out using peripheral blood. All receptors derive from a man in his sixties with active or convalescent COVID-19.

V usage is TRBV5-4 and J usage is TRBJ1-2; weak D call: TRBD1 (5 bases). The V and J ends lost 4 bases and 1 base respectively, with 8 bases between them. This CDR3 region has 13 residues. Germline CDR1 is SGHNT and CDR2 is YYREEE (reference sequence). This CDR3 is CASSRDSNYGYTF. CDR3 nucleotide sequence: TGTGCCAGCAGCCGAGACAGTAACTATGGCTACACCTTC.

The chain joins TRBV7-3 to TRBJ1-3, with D possibly matching TRBD1 (6 bases). Germline assignment: CDR1 SGHTA and CDR2 FQGTGA. This CDR3 has 17 amino acids. Trimming removed 4 bases from V and 5 bases from J, with 21 bases in between. DNA of the CDR3: TGTGCCAGCAGCTCTAATTCACAGTTCCGGGACAGAAACACCATATATTTT. Translating it yields CASSSNSQFRDRNTIYF.

This clone came up a few times. The chain couples TRBV5-1 to TRBJ1-6; D is uncertain. Trimming removed 2 bases at V and 0 bases at J, with 9 bases between. The germline V gene encodes CDR1 SGHRS and CDR2 YFSETQ. There are 16 residues in the CDR3. The CDR3 DNA sequence: TGCGCCAGCAGCTTTGGTAGTAGCTCCTATAATTCACCCCTCCACTTT. This encodes CASSFGSSSYNSPLHF.

V is TRBV7-9 and J is TRBJ2-7, with TRBD1 as a possible D gene (5 bases). V gave up 4 bases and J gave up 2 bases, with 12 bases separating them. CDR1 and CDR2 (germline): SEHNR, FQNEAQ (reference sequence). CDR3 size: 14 residues. CDR3 region: CASSSRGHAYEQYF. In DNA, the CDR3 is TGTGCCAGCAGCTCACGAGGACATGCCTACGAGCAGTACTTC. The full variable domain, with the rest looked up from reference TRBV7-9 and TRBJ2-7, is DTGVSQNPRHKITKRGQNVTFRCDPISEHNRLYWYRQTLGQGPEFLTYFQNEAQLEKSRLLSDRFSAERPKGSFSTLEIQRTEQGDSAMYLCASSSRGHAYEQYFGPGTRLTVT.

V and J are TRBV3-1 (or the pseudogene TRBV3-2) and TRBJ1-3; D might be TRBD1 (5 bases). This CDR3 has 14 residues. The V end was cut by 1 base, the J end by 8 bases, with 12 bases between. Germline CDR1 LGHDT, CDR2 YNNKEL (reference sequence). The CDR3 DNA follows: TGTGCCAGCAGCCAAGTGCAGGGCACGGACACCATATATTTT. Amino acid sequence: CASSQVQGTDTIYF.

The chain carries TRBV28 and TRBJ2-7, with 8 nucleotides matching TRBD2. CDR3 length: 15 residues. Germline CDR1 is MDHEN and CDR2 is SYDVKM. V dropped 2 bases and J dropped 7; count of bases not matched to a gene: 10. This CDR3 is CASSLPRGGAREQYF. CDR3 nucleotides: TGTGCCAGCAGTTTACCCCGGGGGGGGGCTAGGGAGCAGTACTTC. Using reference TRBV28 and TRBJ2-7 for the parts outside the CDR3, the full variable domain is DVKVTQSSRYLVKRTGEKVFLECVQDMDHENMFWYRQDPGLGLRLIYFSYDVKMKEKGDIPEGYSVSREKKERFSLILESASTNQTSMYLCASSLPRGGAREQYFGPGTRLTVT.

The chain couples TRBV19 to TRBJ2-7, with a tentative D call TRBD2 (7 bases). Trimming removed 4 bases at V and 6 bases at J, with 19 bases between. This CDR3 contains 15 residues. Looked up from germline, CDR1 is LNHDA and CDR2 is SQIVND (reference sequence). CDR3 sequence: CASSTPRGALREQYF. The DNA of the CDR3 is TGTGCCAGTAGTACTCCTCGGGGGGCCCTCCGCGAGCAGTACTTC.

The chain uses TRBV5-1 and TRBJ2-1; D might be TRBD2 (6 bases). The CDR3 extends over 16 amino acids. The germline V gene encodes CDR1 SGHRS and CDR2 YFSETQ. With 4 bases removed from V and 0 bases from J, the gap between germline ends came to 14 bases. DNA of the CDR3: TGCGCCAGCAGCCCTGCTTCTAGCGACTCCTACAATGAGCAGTTCTTC. Translating gives CASSPASSDSYNEQFF. Full variable domain (rest looked up from reference TRBV5-1 and TRBJ2-1): KAGVTQTPRYLIKTRGQQVTLSCSPISGHRSVSWYQQTPGQGLQFLFEYFSETQRNKGNFPGRFSGRQFSNSRSEMNVSTLELGDSALYLCASSPASSDSYNEQFFGPGTRLTVL.

The CDR3 is CASSLLTGLNTEAFF. The DNA for the CDR3 is TGTGCCAGCAGCTTACTGACAGGCTTGAACACTGAAGCTTTCTTT. This sequence joins TRBV11-1 and TRBJ1-1; possibly TRBD1 for D (6 bases). The V gene's germline CDR1 is SGHAT and CDR2 FQDESV (reference sequence). The CDR3 covers 15 residues. V was cut by 2 bases and J by 0 bases, with 10 bases left in between.

The gene calls are TRBV18 and TRBJ2-1; a possible D gene is TRBD1 (6 bases). Germline V gene lookup returns CDR1 KGHSH and CDR2 LQKENI. This CDR3 is built from 15 residues. V dropped 3 bases and J dropped 8 bases, with 17 bases sitting between them. CDR3 nucleotide sequence: TGTGCCAGCTCACCGGGTAGGGGGTCGTACGATGAGCAGTTCTTC. It specifies CASSPGRGSYDEQFF.

The J gene is TRBJ1-2, the V gene TRBV5-1; D not certain. Deletions cut 4 bases from V and 3 bases from J, with 10 bases between. The CDR3 is made up of 13 amino acids. From germline, CDR1 is SGHRS and CDR2 YFSETQ. The CDR3 loop is CASSDTTYYGYTF. The CDR3 region has the DNA TGCGCCAGCAGCGACACAACTTACTATGGCTACACCTTC. Full variable domain (remainder filled in from reference TRBV5-1 and TRBJ1-2): KAGVTQTPRYLIKTRGQQVTLSCSPISGHRSVSWYQQTPGQGLQFLFEYFSETQRNKGNFPGRFSGRQFSNSRSEMNVSTLELGDSALYLCASSDTTYYGYTFGSGTRLTVV.

The CDR3 loop is CASGHLNQPQHF. CDR3 bases: TGTGCCAGCGGACACCTTAATCAGCCCCAGCATTTT. V gene TRBV19 combines with J gene TRBJ1-5; TRBD1 is a possible D gene (5 bases). This CDR3 comprises 12 residues. Germline V gives CDR1 LNHDA, CDR2 SQIVND (reference sequence). The ends were cut back, 9 bases at V and 4 bases at J, with 10 bases in the middle. Looking up the rest from reference TRBV19 and TRBJ1-5 gives the full variable domain: DGGITQSPKYLFRKEGQNVTLSCEQNLNHDAMYWYRQDPGQGLRLIYYSQIVNDFQKGDIAEGYSVSREKKESFPLTVTSAQKNPTAFYLCASGHLNQPQHFGDGTRLSIL.

The gene calls are TRBV14 and TRBJ2-5; D gene unclear. Looked up from germline, CDR1 is SGHDN and CDR2 is FVKESK. This CDR3 spans 13 amino acids. Trimming pared 4 bases from V and 5 bases from J, leaving 11 bases between. The CDR3 is CASSRAFRETQYF. CDR3 in DNA: TGTGCCAGCAGCCGGGCCTTCCGCGAGACCCAGTACTTC.

The chain couples TRBV9 to TRBJ2-5; 10 bases match TRBD2. V lost 0 bases, J lost 5 bases, and 10 bases stayed unmatched. Germline CDR1 and CDR2: SGDLS and YYNGEE. The CDR3 is 17 residues long. CDR3 amino acids: CASSVDRLAGVGETQYF. The CDR3 nucleotides read TGTGCCAGCAGCGTAGATCGTCTAGCGGGAGTGGGTGAGACCCAGTACTTC. Filled out from reference TRBV9 and TRBJ2-5, the complete variable domain reads DSGVTQTPKHLITATGQRVTLRCSPRSGDLSVYWYQQSLDQGLQFLIQYYNGEERAKGNILERFSAQQFPDLHSELNLSSLELGDSALYFCASSVDRLAGVGETQYFGPGTRLLVL.

In its sample, this clone was seen once. The rearrangement joins TRBV7-8 to TRBJ1-2, with D possibly being TRBD1 (6 bases). CDR1 SGHVS and CDR2 FQNEAQ come from the germline V gene. The CDR3 is 14 residues long. Trimming pared 5 bases from V and 1 base from J, leaving 11 bases between. DNA for the CDR3: TGTGCCAGCAGCCCAACAGGGAGTAACTATGGCTACACCTTC. As protein: CASSPTGSNYGYTF.

This clone has just a few counts. The J gene is TRBJ2-1, the V gene TRBV6-2 or TRBV6-3, with a weak D call TRBD2 (5 bases). This CDR3 is built from 16 residues. From germline, CDR1 is MNHEY and CDR2 SVGEGT. The V gene lost 6 bases and the J gene lost 6 bases, with 21 bases spanning the gap. The CDR3 sequence is CASSLDGGAWSNEQFF. CDR3 nucleotides: TGTGCCAGCAGCCTAGACGGAGGCGCGTGGAGCAATGAGCAGTTCTTC.

V is TRBV11-3 and J is TRBJ2-3, with TRBD2 identical over 9 bases. V lost 1 base, J lost 6 bases, and 5 bases stayed unmatched. The CDR3 runs 15 residues. Germline CDR1 SGHNT, CDR2 YENEEA. CDR3 amino acids: CASSLGTSAPDTQYF. Here the CDR3 DNA reads TGTGCCAGCAGCTTAGGGACTAGCGCACCTGATACGCAGTATTTT.

The J gene is TRBJ2-2, the V gene TRBV7-3, with TRBD2 matching 10 bases. The V gene end was trimmed by 5 bases and the J gene end by 1 base; junction bases not matched to a gene: 4. Germline V gene sequence: CDR1 SGHTA, CDR2 FQGTGA. This CDR3 contains 16 residues. The CDR3: CASSPRTSGNTGELFF. In DNA form, the CDR3 reads TGTGCCAGCAGCCCCAGGACTAGCGGGAACACCGGGGAGCTGTTTTTT.

This sequence joins TRBV9 and TRBJ2-2, with D possibly being TRBD2 (6 bases). From germline, CDR1 is SGDLS and CDR2 YYNGEE. V lost 9 bases and J 4 bases, leaving 19 bases between the germline ends. CDR3 length: 15 residues. CDR3 loop: CATKRGGEGTGELFF. The DNA for the CDR3 is TGTGCCACCAAGAGAGGCGGGGAAGGCACCGGGGAGCTGTTTTTT.

This chain uses TRBV19 with TRBJ2-2; TRBD1 aligns across 12 bases. The length of the CDR3 is 17 residues. CDR1 is LNHDA, CDR2 SQIVND, per germline (reference sequence). Unmatched junction bases numbered 2, after V lost 0 bases and J lost 3 bases. The CDR3, as DNA: TGTGCCAGTAGTATAGATGGGACAGGGGGCTACACCGGGGAGCTGTTTTTT. Protein: CASSIDGTGGYTGELFF.

This sequence joins TRBV9 and TRBJ1-3, with 7 bases that match TRBD1. The CDR3 loop spans 14 amino acids. Germline-derived CDR1 and CDR2 are SGDLS and YYNGEE. The ends lost 4 bases at V and 4 bases at J; junction bases unmatched: 5. The CDR3 sequence: CASSTGVSGNTIYF. Written as DNA, the CDR3 is TGTGCCAGCAGCACAGGGGTGAGCGGAAACACCATATATTTT.

The chain links TRBV29-1 to TRBJ1-5, with 9 bases matching TRBD1. The CDR3 spans 15 residues. CDR1 and CDR2 (germline): SQVTM, ANQGSEA. J gave up 3 bases and V 6 bases, and 9 bases lay outside the gene matches. The chain's CDR3 is CSVAQGTGNNQPQHF. The CDR3 nucleotides read TGCAGCGTGGCACAAGGGACAGGGAACAATCAGCCCCAGCATTTT.

This chain connects TRBV28 to TRBJ2-2; D possibly corresponds to TRBD2 (6 bases). V dropped 6 bases and J dropped 1 base, with 9 bases sitting between them. CDR1 is MDHEN and CDR2 is SYDVKM in the germline V gene. The CDR3 is made up of 14 amino acids. The CDR3 sequence is CASSPGLNTGELFF. The CDR3 region has the DNA TGTGCCAGCAGCCCGGGACTGAACACCGGGGAGCTGTTTTTT.

The chain combines TRBV28 with TRBJ1-1, with D uncertain. The CDR3 contains 14 residues. Per germline, CDR1 MDHEN and CDR2 SYDVKM. The V end lost 6 bases, the J end lost 11 bases, and 22 bases lay between the germline ends. For the CDR3, the DNA is TGTGCCAGCAGATTGGGAAAGGCAGAACTAGCGGCTTTCTTT. It translates to CASRLGKAELAAFF.

V is TRBV7-9 and J is TRBJ1-2; D perhaps matches TRBD1 (5 bases). V was shortened by 2 bases and J by 0 bases, with 16 bases between the two germline ends. CDR1 and CDR2 (germline): SEHNR, FQNEAQ (reference sequence). This CDR3 is 17 amino acids long. DNA for the CDR3: TGTGCCAGCAGCTTACCCAGGTCGGGGGAAGCTAACTATGGCTACACCTTC. Translating it yields CASSLPRSGEANYGYTF.

The chain is built from TRBV4-1 and TRBJ1-4, with a weak D call TRBD1 (6 bases). Germline V lookup: CDR1 MGHRA, CDR2 YSYEKL. V was trimmed by 7 bases and J by 8 bases, leaving 23 bases between them. The CDR3 loop spans 16 amino acids. The DNA of the CDR3 is TGCGCCAGCACAGACCAACCAGGGGCAGGTTGGGAAAAACTGTTTTTT. It translates to CASTDQPGAGWEKLFF.

V and J are TRBV6-5 and TRBJ2-6, with D perhaps matching TRBD2 (7 bases). This CDR3 comprises 14 residues. The V and J ends lost 7 bases and 4 bases respectively, with 11 bases between them. CDR1 is MNHEY, CDR2 SVGAGI, per germline. The CDR3 DNA is TGTGCCAGCAAACGGGGGGCAGGGGCCAACGTCCTGACTTTC. This sequence encodes CASKRGAGANVLTF.

The chain uses TRBV2 and TRBJ2-2, with TRBD2 matching over 15 bases. CDR1 and CDR2 (germline): SNHLY, FYNNEI. V lost 6 bases, J lost 5 bases, and 4 bases stayed unmatched. The CDR3 is made up of 16 amino acids. In DNA, the CDR3 is TGTGCCAGCAGAAAAGGACTAGCGGGAGGGACCGGGGAGCTGTTTTTT. This codes for CASRKGLAGGTGELFF.

V usage is TRBV7-3 and J usage is TRBJ2-3, with 7 bases lining up with TRBD2. J gave up 10 bases and V 3 bases, and 16 bases lay outside the gene matches. Germline V gives CDR1 SGHTA, CDR2 FQGTGA. The CDR3 totals 16 residues. CDR3 in amino acids: CASSLGLAGTFGAQYF. The CDR3 DNA reads as TGTGCCAGCAGCTTGGGGTTAGCGGGCACTTTTGGGGCGCAGTATTTT.

In this sample, this clone turned up a few times. This sequence joins TRBV11-2 and TRBJ1-4; a weak D match, TRBD1 (5 bases). V shed 8 bases and J shed 0 bases, with 19 bases lying between them. Germline CDR1 SGHAT, CDR2 FQNNGV. CDR3 size: 17 residues. The CDR3 region is CASRRAGLFATNEKLFF. CDR3 nucleotides: TGTGCCAGCCGCAGGGCAGGGCTGTTTGCAACTAATGAAAAACTGTTTTTT.

This clone was seen a handful of times. The V and J genes are TRBV7-2 and TRBJ1-4; 7 bases are shared with TRBD1. Germline CDR1 and CDR2: SGHTA and FQGNSA. Germline trimming cut 4 bases from V and 7 bases from J; bases unmatched to any gene: 9. The CDR3 runs 15 residues. CDR3 amino acids: CASSYSGRGSEKLFF. CDR3 coding DNA: TGTGCCAGCAGCTATAGCGGCAGGGGGAGTGAAAAACTGTTTTTT.

The V gene is TRBV7-2, the J gene TRBJ1-2; unclear D gene. CDR1 is SGHTA, CDR2 FQGNSA, per germline. Trimming cost V 1 base and J 0 bases, with 15 bases left between them. This CDR3 comprises 17 residues. The CDR3 sequence: CASSLVVSGSSNYGYTF. For the CDR3, the DNA is TGTGCCAGCAGCTTAGTGGTTTCAGGCAGCTCTAACTATGGCTACACCTTC.